One sample yielded the 13 T cell receptor beta chains listed below, sequenced in a study of cytomegalovirus exposure and HLA in healthy donors. PCR involved 60 Vbeta and 13 Jbeta primers. Method: immunoSEQ multiplex PCR; TCRdb's copy keeps in-frame clones and lacks some. The sample records fewer than 140,000 clones, roughly 80% being singletons. The sequencing input was PBMCs. The source is a middle-aged man in good health and CMV-seronegative.

The chain carries TRBV2 and TRBJ2-7; 9 nucleotides match TRBD1. V was clipped by 7 bases and J by 5 bases; unmatched bases: 6. CDR3 size: 13 residues. Germline-derived CDR1 and CDR2 are SNHLY and FYNNEI. CDR3 sequence: CASNIQGAHEQYF. CDR3 in DNA: TGTGCCAGCAATATACAGGGGGCTCACGAGCAGTACTTC.

This chain's CDR3 is CASSPRIGTSEAEQYF. The CDR3 coding sequence is TGTGCCAGCAGCCCCCGCATCGGGACTAGTGAGGCCGAGCAGTACTTC. The chain employs TRBV11-2 and TRBJ2-7, with 8 nucleotides matching TRBD2. Germline lookup yields CDR1 SGHAT and CDR2 FQNNGV. The CDR3 spans 16 residues. The V gene end was trimmed by 5 bases and the J gene end by 6 bases; junction bases not matched to a gene: 15. The full variable domain, completed using reference TRBV11-2 and TRBJ2-7, is EAGVAQSPRYKIIEKRQSVAFWCNPISGHATLYWYQQILGQGPKLLIQFQNNGVVDDSQLPKDRFSAERLKGVDSTLKIQPAKLEDSAVYLCASSPRIGTSEAEQYFGPGTRLTVT.

The rearrangement uses TRBV9 and TRBJ1-2; no definite D call. This CDR3 region has 15 residues. CDR1 SGDLS and CDR2 YYNGEE come from the germline V gene. V lost 4 bases, J lost 2 bases, and 15 bases lay in between. The CDR3 DNA is TGTGCCAGCAGCCCCCGCGGAGCCGTGAACTATGGCTACACCTTC. This gives the protein CASSPRGAVNYGYTF.

The chain uses TRBV6-6 and TRBJ1-6; 7 bases map to TRBD1. Germline values: CDR1 MNHNY, CDR2 SVGAGI (reference sequence). The CDR3 totals 14 residues. CDR3 sequence (DNA): TGTGCTATTACCGGGACAGACTATAATTCACCCCTCCACTTT. Protein product: CAITGTDYNSPLHF.

This clone has a single count. The genes are TRBV7-9 and TRBJ2-5; TRBD1 matches at 7 bases. The germline V gene has CDR1 SEHNR and CDR2 FQNEAQ (reference sequence). The CDR3 runs 14 residues. J gave up 3 bases and V 2 bases, and 3 bases lay outside the gene matches. The CDR3 loop reads CASSLLDREETQYF. The DNA for the CDR3 is TGTGCCAGCAGCTTATTAGACAGGGAAGAGACCCAGTACTTC.

The V call is TRBV6-6, the J call TRBJ2-2, with D maybe TRBD2 (6 bases). Germline V gene data show CDR1 as MNHNY and CDR2 as SVGAGI (reference sequence). This CDR3 region has 15 residues. Trimming shortened V by 5 bases and J by 7 bases, and 17 bases separated the two germline ends. The DNA for the CDR3 is TGTGCCAGCAGTCCTGCGCCTAGCGAGCGCGGGGAGCTGTTTTTT. Protein: CASSPAPSERGELFF.

J is TRBJ1-1 and V is TRBV29-1; 8 bases are shared with TRBD1. Germline CDR1 is SQVTM and CDR2 is ANQGSEA. The length of the CDR3 is 13 residues. Germline trimming cut 7 bases from V and 4 bases from J; bases unmatched to any gene: 8. CDR3 region: CSAGNGQGTEAFF. CDR3 DNA sequence: TGCAGCGCAGGAAACGGACAGGGCACTGAAGCTTTCTTT.

This sequence joins TRBV7-9 and TRBJ1-1, with TRBD1 identical over 8 bases. V shed 5 bases, J shed 9 bases, and the junction held 8 bases outside the gene matches. Germline CDR1 SEHNR, CDR2 FQNEAQ (reference sequence). The CDR3 totals 13 residues. CDR3 residues: CASSNSGTGKAFF. The CDR3 bases are TGTGCCAGCAGCAATTCCGGGACAGGAAAAGCTTTCTTT.

In its sample, this clone was seen once. This rearrangement joins TRBV2 to TRBJ1-5, with D tentatively TRBD1 (6 bases). Germline V lookup: CDR1 SNHLY, CDR2 FYNNEI. The CDR3 has 15 residues. V lost 6 bases to trimming and J lost 0 bases, with 12 bases between them. Here the CDR3 reads CASRTGTNSNQPQHF. In DNA, the CDR3 is TGTGCCAGCAGAACCGGGACAAATAGCAATCAGCCCCAGCATTTT.

This rearrangement joins TRBV23-1 to TRBJ1-1; 10 nucleotides match TRBD1. TRBV23-1 is noted as an ORF with a role that remains uncertain. CDR3 size: 18 residues. J lost 3 bases, V lost 2 bases, and 12 bases had no gene match. CDR3 coding DNA: TGCGCCAGCAGTCAACTCGATAAGGGACAGGGGACTTACACTGAAGCTTTCTTT. Its protein product is CASSQLDKGQGTYTEAFF.

This rearrangement joins TRBV7-8 to TRBJ2-1; D is perhaps TRBD2 (7 bases). V lost 0 bases to trimming and J lost 2 bases, with 8 bases between them. CDR1 SGHVS and CDR2 FQNEAQ come from the germline V gene. The CDR3 totals 15 residues. The CDR3 nucleotides read TGTGCCAGCAGCTTAGCCGGGGGGCCCTACAATGAGCAGTTCTTC. Translation gives CASSLAGGPYNEQFF.

In this sample, this clone turned up once. The chain combines TRBV18 with TRBJ2-6; no clear D gene. This CDR3 spans 17 amino acids. CDR1 and CDR2 (germline): KGHSH, LQKENI. Trimming left V 3 bases short and J 0 bases short, with 12 bases between. CDR3 bases: TGTGCCAGCTCACCCGACATGATGAGCTCTGGGGCCAACGTCCTGACTTTC. This gives the protein CASSPDMMSSGANVLTF.

V gene TRBV19 combines with J gene TRBJ1-3, with D possibly being TRBD1 (5 bases). This CDR3 is 15 amino acids long. Trimming shortened V by 4 bases and J by 7 bases, and 17 bases separated the two germline ends. CDR1 is LNHDA, CDR2 SQIVND, per germline (reference sequence). CDR3 coding DNA: TGTGCCAGTAGTACTCAGGGAGGACGTCTGAACACCATATATTTT. Translating gives CASSTQGGRLNTIYF.